This passage covers 13 T cell receptor beta chains from one sample sequenced in a study of blood T cell repertoires in COVID-19 (dated by TCRdb to the early 2020s). Library generation was performed with the immunoSEQ multiplex PCR assay. TCRdb retrieved this table from immuneACCESS and kept in-frame rearrangements only. Not all clones are present; in checked studies, unresolved V genes account for under half, and no reason is known for the remainder. The sample profile shows about 180,000 clones; around 88% of them were found once. The ten most abundant clones make up under 4.5% of the sample. Sequencing was performed on peripheral blood. These receptors all come from a young woman with acute or convalescent COVID-19.

The V gene is TRBV7-2, the J gene TRBJ2-2; 11 bases are a match to TRBD2. Germline CDR1 is SGHTA and CDR2 is FQGNSA. The V segment lost 5 bases and the J segment 9 bases; nucleotides outside the gene matches: 2. The CDR3 is 13 amino acids. The CDR3 DNA sequence: TGTGCCAGCAGCCGGACTAGCGGGTGGGAGCTGTTTTTT. Encoded protein: CASSRTSGWELFF.

The V gene is TRBV5-3, the J gene TRBJ2-1, with TRBD2 identical over 11 bases. TRBV5-3 is classed as an ORF, of uncertain function. After removal of 2 bases from V and 8 bases from J, the junction contained 9 bases not matched to a gene. This CDR3 has 16 amino acids. CDR3 sequence reads: CARSFPRSSGRHEQFF. CDR3 sequence (DNA): TGTGCCAGAAGCTTCCCCCGGTCTAGCGGGAGGCATGAGCAGTTCTTC.

This chain uses TRBV9 with TRBJ2-1, with 11 bases identical to TRBD2. The V gene's germline CDR1 is SGDLS and CDR2 YYNGEE. The V and J ends lost 4 bases and 8 bases, in that order; junction bases with no gene match: 5. This CDR3 has 14 residues. The CDR3 DNA follows: TGTGCCAGCAGCTCGTTAGCGGGAGGGGATGAGCAGTTCTTC. Its protein is CASSSLAGGDEQFF.

This clone has just one count. V is TRBV28 and J is TRBJ1-2; D may be TRBD1 (6 bases). Looked up from germline, CDR1 is MDHEN and CDR2 is SYDVKM. Trimming left V 8 bases short and J 6 bases short, with 19 bases between. The CDR3 is made up of 14 amino acids. The CDR3 loop is CASSRLGGAHGYTF. In DNA, the CDR3 is TGTGCCAGCTCCCGGCTTGGGGGCGCCCATGGCTACACCTTC.

This clone was recorded a few times. The chain is built from TRBV21-1 and TRBJ2-2; the DNA was not compared with TRBD2, the D call given in the table. TRBV21-1 represents a pseudogene. This CDR3 region has 17 residues. Here the CDR3 reads CASSTIGGVASSGELFF. CDR3 DNA sequence: TGTGCCAGCAGCACCATCGGGGGGGTTGCCTCCTCCGGGGAGCTGTTTTTT.

This rearrangement joins TRBV6-6 to TRBJ2-7; perhaps TRBD2 as D (5 bases). Germline lookup yields CDR1 MNHNY and CDR2 SVGAGI (reference sequence). The CDR3 runs to 17 residues. Trimming cost V 5 bases and J 3 bases, with 23 bases left between them. CDR3 coding DNA: TGTGCCAGCAGTCCCACTCGCGGTATAGCGACGAACTACGAGCAGTACTTC. Translating it yields CASSPTRGIATNYEQYF.

J is TRBJ2-6 and V is TRBV5-5; D is unclear. This CDR3 is built from 13 residues. V lost 7 bases to trimming and J lost 4 bases, with 9 bases between them. Germline V gene data show CDR1 as SGHKS and CDR2 as YYEKEE (reference sequence). In DNA, the CDR3 is TGTGCCAGCCGACTTCTGGGGGCCAACGTCCTGACTTTC. Its protein is CASRLLGANVLTF. Full variable domain (outside the CDR3, taken from reference TRBV5-5 and TRBJ2-6): DAGVTQSPTHLIKTRGQQVTLRCSPISGHKSVSWYQQVLGQGPQFIFQYYEKEERGRGNFPDRFSARQFPNYSSELNVNALLLGDSALYLCASRLLGANVLTFGAGSRLTVL.

The chain is built from TRBV7-9 and TRBJ2-7, with 8 bases lining up with TRBD1. Unmatched junction bases numbered 5, after V lost 5 bases and J lost 2 bases. CDR3 length equals 14 residues. The germline CDR1 and CDR2 sequences are SEHNR and FQNEAQ (reference sequence). The CDR3 spells CASSPRQGPYEQYF. Written as DNA, the CDR3 is TGTGCCAGCAGCCCCCGACAGGGGCCCTACGAGCAGTACTTC.

V is TRBV29-1 and J is TRBJ2-7; 8 bases line up with TRBD2. Germline loops: CDR1 SQVTM, CDR2 ANQGSEA. Losses at the gene ends were 4 bases for V and 7 bases for J; bases not matched to a gene: 3. This CDR3 has 11 residues. The CDR3 DNA follows: TGCAGCGTTGGGCGGGGGGCGGAGCAGTACTTC. Residues: CSVGRGAEQYF.

This chain links TRBV5-6 with TRBJ2-5, with TRBD2 matching over 15 bases. V trimming: 4 bases; J trimming: 7 bases; junction bases outside the gene matches: 5. CDR1 SGHDT and CDR2 YYEEEE come from the germline V gene. The CDR3 has 15 residues. CDR3 DNA: TGTGCCAGCAGCCGACGGACTAGCGGGAGGGTGACCCAGTACTTC. Encoded protein: CASSRRTSGRVTQYF.

The rearrangement links TRBV6-1 to TRBJ1-3; D remains unclear. With 3 bases removed from V and 13 bases from J, the gap between germline ends came to 16 bases. CDR3 length equals 13 residues. Per the germline V gene, CDR1 is MNHNS and CDR2 is SASEGT. The CDR3 nucleotides read TGTGCCAGCAGTGAGGTGTTGGAGGTATCGATATATTTT. It specifies CASSEVLEVSIYF.

The V gene is TRBV10-3, the J gene TRBJ2-1; 7 nucleotides match TRBD1. The CDR3 sequence is 13 residues long. V lost 5 bases and J lost 6; bases outside the gene matches: 4. Germline V lookup: CDR1 ENHRY, CDR2 SYGVKD. In nucleotides, the CDR3 is TGTGCCATCAGTCCCGGGGACAGCAATGAGCAGTTCTTC. Protein product: CAISPGDSNEQFF.

J is TRBJ2-5 and V is TRBV5-4; no firm D call. Germline loops: CDR1 SGHNT, CDR2 YYREEE (reference sequence). The ends were cut back, 2 bases at V and 3 bases at J, with 8 bases in the middle. The CDR3 is 13 residues long. The CDR3 DNA reads as TGTGCCAGCAGCTTAATAGCTAAAGAGACCCAGTACTTC. Encoded protein: CASSLIAKETQYF.